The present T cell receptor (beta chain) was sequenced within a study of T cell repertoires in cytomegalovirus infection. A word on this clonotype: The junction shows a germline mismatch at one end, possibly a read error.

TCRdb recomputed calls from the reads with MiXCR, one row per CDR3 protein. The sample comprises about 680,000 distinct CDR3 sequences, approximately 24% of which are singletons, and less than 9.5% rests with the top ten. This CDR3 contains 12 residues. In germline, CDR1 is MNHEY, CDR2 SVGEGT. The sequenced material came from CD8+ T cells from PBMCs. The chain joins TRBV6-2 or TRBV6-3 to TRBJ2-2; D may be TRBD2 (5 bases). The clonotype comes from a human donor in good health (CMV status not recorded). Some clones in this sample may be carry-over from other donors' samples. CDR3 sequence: CASSPRLWEPFF. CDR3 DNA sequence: TGTGCCAGCTCTCCCCGATTATGGGAGCCGTTTTTT.